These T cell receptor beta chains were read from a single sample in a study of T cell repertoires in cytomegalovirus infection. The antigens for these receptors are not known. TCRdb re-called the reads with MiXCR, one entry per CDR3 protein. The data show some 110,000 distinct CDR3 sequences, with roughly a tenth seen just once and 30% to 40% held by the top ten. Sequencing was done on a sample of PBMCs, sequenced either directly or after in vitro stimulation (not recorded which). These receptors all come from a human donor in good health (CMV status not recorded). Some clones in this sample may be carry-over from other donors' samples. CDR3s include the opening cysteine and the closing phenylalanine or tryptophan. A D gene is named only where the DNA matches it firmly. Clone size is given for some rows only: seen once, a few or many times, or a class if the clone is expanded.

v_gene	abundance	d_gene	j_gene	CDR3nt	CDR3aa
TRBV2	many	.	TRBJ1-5	TGTGCCAGCAGTGCTGGTAGCAATCAGCCCCAGCATTTT	CASSAGSNQPQHF
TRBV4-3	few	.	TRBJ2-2	TGCGCCAGCAGCCAAGATATCGAACCCCTGGCCGGGGAGCTGTTTTTT	CASSQDIEPLAGELFF
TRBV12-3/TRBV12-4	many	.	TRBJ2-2	TGTGCCAGCAGTTTAGATTCTTGGGTGGCTACTACCACCGGGGAGCTGTTTTTT	CASSLDSWVATTTGELFF
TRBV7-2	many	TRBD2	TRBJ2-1	TGTGCCAGCAGCTTAGTTGGGACTAGCGGGAGGAATGAGCAGTTCTTC	CASSLVGTSGRNEQFF
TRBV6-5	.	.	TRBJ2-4	TGTGCCAGCAGGGGGGCAGGTGGAAACATTCAGTACTTC	CASRGAGGNIQYF
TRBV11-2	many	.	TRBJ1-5	TGTGCCAGCAGCTTAGAGGGGGGGAACAATCAGCCCCAGCATTTT	CASSLEGGNNQPQHF
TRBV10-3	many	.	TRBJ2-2	TGTGCCATCAGTGAGAGGGGTGGCACCGGGGAGCTGTTTTTT	CAISERGGTGELFF
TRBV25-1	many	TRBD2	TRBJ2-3	TGTGCCAGCAGTGTGCGGCGGGGGGCGGGGGTGTGGACAGATACGCAGTATTTT	CASSVRRGAGVWTDTQYF
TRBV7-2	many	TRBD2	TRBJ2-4	TGTGCCAGCAGCTGGGCGGGAGGAGCCAAAAACATTCAGTACTTC	CASSWAGGAKNIQYF
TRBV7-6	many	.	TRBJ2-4	TGTGCCAGCAGCTTAGAAGGGGTCGGAAACATTCAGTACTTC	CASSLEGVGNIQYF
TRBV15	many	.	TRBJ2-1	TGTGCCACTGCCGAGGGATACAATGAGCAGTTCTTC	CATAEGYNEQFF
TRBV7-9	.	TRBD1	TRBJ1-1	TGTGCCAGCAGCGACCAGGGGGGCACTGAAGCTTTCTTT	CASSDQGGTEAFF
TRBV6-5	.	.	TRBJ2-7	TGTGCCAGCAGTAACTTCTACGAGCAGTACTTC	CASSNFYEQYF
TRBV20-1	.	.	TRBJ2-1	TGCAGTGCGCGGATTATCGGTGAGCAGTTCTTC	CSARIIGEQFF
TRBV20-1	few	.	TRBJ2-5	TGCAGTGCTGGAAAACGTTATCAGGAGACCCAGTACTTC	CSAGKRYQETQYF
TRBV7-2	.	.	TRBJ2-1	TGTGCCAGCAGCTTACGTCGCGGAGTTTCCCACAATGAGCAGTTCTTC	CASSLRRGVSHNEQFF
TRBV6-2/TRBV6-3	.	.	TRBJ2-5	TGTGCCAGCAAAACTACTGGAAAAGAGACCCAGTACTTC	CASKTTGKETQYF
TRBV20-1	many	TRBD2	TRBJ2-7	TGCAGTGCGAAAACAGCCGGGACTAACTACGAGCAGTACTTC	CSAKTAGTNYEQYF
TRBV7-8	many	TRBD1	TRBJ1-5	TGTGCCAGCAGCTTGGGGACAGGGCAGGGGGGCAATCAGCCCCAGCATTTT	CASSLGTGQGGNQPQHF
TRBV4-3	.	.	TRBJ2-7	TGCGCCAGCAGCCAAGATCAGAAGGAGGGTAGCTACGAGCAGTACTTC	CASSQDQKEGSYEQYF
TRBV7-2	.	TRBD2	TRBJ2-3	TGTGCCAGCAGCTCCCCCTCCCAACCTAGCGGGCACACAGATACGCAGTATTTT	CASSSPSQPSGHTDTQYF
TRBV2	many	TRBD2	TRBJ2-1	TGTGCCAGCAGTGAAGGCCGGACTAGCGGGAGCCCCTTC	CASSEGRTSGSPF